What follows are 10 T cell receptor beta chains derived from one specimen sequenced in a study of blood T cell repertoires in COVID-19. TCRdb's copy holds only in-frame clones and misses some; the assay was immunoSEQ multiplex PCR. The sample records more than 95,000 clones, 82% being singletons. The sequencing sample was made of peripheral blood. These receptors were obtained from an older man with acute or convalescent COVID-19.

The chain uses TRBV6-2 or TRBV6-3 and TRBJ2-7, with D possibly being TRBD1 (5 bases). V was cut by 4 bases and J by 3 bases, with 10 bases left in between. CDR1 MNHEY and CDR2 SVGEGT come from the germline V gene. The CDR3 is made up of 13 amino acids. CDR3 DNA sequence: TGTGCCAGCAGTTTTTCAGGGATCTACGAGCAGTACTTC. Its translation is CASSFSGIYEQYF.

The chain links TRBV5-4 to TRBJ2-7; 12 bases line up with TRBD2. The germline V gene encodes CDR1 SGHNT and CDR2 YYREEE (reference sequence). The CDR3 is 16 amino acids. Trimming removed 1 base from V and 6 bases from J; junction bases left unmatched: 8. The CDR3 loop is CASSLRLAGGLSEQYF. CDR3 sequence (DNA): TGTGCCAGCAGCTTGAGGCTAGCGGGGGGGTTAAGCGAGCAGTACTTC.

The gene calls are TRBV6-5 and TRBJ1-2, with 7 bases aligning to TRBD1. V gave up 4 bases and J gave up 8 bases; unmatched junction bases: 13. Germline V lookup: CDR1 MNHEY, CDR2 SVGAGI. There are 15 residues in the CDR3. CDR3 sequence (DNA): TGTGCCAGCAGTTCCTCCGCCGGGACAGAAGGGGGCTACACCTTC. Its translation is CASSSSAGTEGGYTF.

This chain links TRBV7-2 with TRBJ2-7, with no clear D. V lost 2 bases and J lost 3, with 8 bases in between. Germline V gene data show CDR1 as SGHTA and CDR2 as FQGNSA. The CDR3 is 13 residues long. The CDR3 nucleotides are TGTGCCAGCAGCTTAAACAATGGCTACGAGCAGTACTTC. It specifies CASSLNNGYEQYF.

The rearrangement joins TRBV28 to TRBJ2-2; perhaps TRBD2 as D (6 bases). The V end was cut by 8 bases, the J end by 7 bases, with 17 bases between. Looked up from germline, CDR1 is MDHEN and CDR2 is SYDVKM. The CDR3 totals 14 residues. As DNA, the CDR3 is TGTGCCAGCCGACGGAGGGGTTTAGGCGGGGAGCTGTTTTTT. Its translation is CASRRRGLGGELFF.

The chain is built from TRBV6-5 and TRBJ1-3, with D tentatively TRBD1 (5 bases). Trimming shortened V by 6 bases and J by 0 bases, and 9 bases separated the two germline ends. The CDR3 extends over 14 amino acids. Germline CDR1 reads MNHEY; CDR2 reads SVGAGI. The DNA for the CDR3 is TGTGCCAGCAGCGGGACTGGCTCTGGAAACACCATATATTTT. Translated, it gives CASSGTGSGNTIYF.

A few counts support this clone. The gene calls are TRBV28 and TRBJ2-7, with D maybe TRBD2 (6 bases). The V end lost 2 bases, the J end lost 4 bases, and 24 bases lay between the germline ends. The CDR3 has 18 residues. CDR1 and CDR2 (germline): MDHEN, SYDVKM. CDR3 residues: CASSLTPMGGRRGYEQYF. The CDR3, as DNA: TGTGCCAGCAGTTTAACCCCGATGGGGGGTCGGCGCGGGTACGAGCAGTACTTC. Filled out from reference TRBV28 and TRBJ2-7, the complete variable domain reads DVKVTQSSRYLVKRTGEKVFLECVQDMDHENMFWYRQDPGLGLRLIYFSYDVKMKEKGDIPEGYSVSREKKERFSLILESASTNQTSMYLCASSLTPMGGRRGYEQYFGPGTRLTVT.

The chain has TRBV11-2 and TRBJ1-4; unclear D gene. Trimming cost V 5 bases and J 3 bases, with 13 bases left between them. Germline values: CDR1 SGHAT, CDR2 FQNNGV. CDR3 size: 15 residues. CDR3 amino acids: CASSEEVLANEKLFF. CDR3 bases: TGTGCCAGCAGCGAGGAGGTGTTGGCTAATGAAAAACTGTTTTTT.

The CDR3 region is CASSAGTANTEAFF. The CDR3, as DNA: TGTGCCAGCAGCGCCGGGACAGCGAACACTGAAGCTTTCTTT. This chain links TRBV7-2 with TRBJ1-1, with 7 nucleotides matching TRBD1. V trimming: 5 bases; J trimming: 1 base; junction bases outside the gene matches: 4. CDR1 is SGHTA and CDR2 is FQGNSA in the germline V gene. The CDR3 sequence is 14 residues long.

The CDR3 loop reads CASSLGTVTGELFF. The CDR3 region has the DNA TGCGCCAGCAGCCTAGGGACAGTCACCGGGGAGCTGTTTTTT. The J gene is TRBJ2-2, the V gene TRBV5-1, with 7 bases matching TRBD1. Germline V gene lookup returns CDR1 SGHRS and CDR2 YFSETQ. The CDR3 is 14 amino acids. Unmatched junction bases numbered 4, after V lost 4 bases and J lost 4 bases. The full variable domain, completed using reference TRBV5-1 and TRBJ2-2, is KAGVTQTPRYLIKTRGQQVTLSCSPISGHRSVSWYQQTPGQGLQFLFEYFSETQRNKGNFPGRFSGRQFSNSRSEMNVSTLELGDSALYLCASSLGTVTGELFFGEGSRLTVL.